These 9 T cell receptor beta chains were sequenced from one sample in a study of shared clonotypes between healthy human individuals. CD8 cells classed as naive were CD45RO-negative and positively selected for CCR7, excluding terminally differentiated effector memory CD45RA+ cells. Method: immunoSEQ multiplex PCR; TCRdb's copy keeps in-frame clones and lacks some. Of roughly 770,000 clones in the sample, 96% were seen once. The sequenced sample was naive CD8+ T cells sorted from blood. The receptors were gathered from a man aged 25-45 years in good health.

The CDR3 DNA sequence: TGTGCCAGCAGTTACGCTAGACAGCTTAACTATGGCTACACCTTC. Protein sequence: CASSYARQLNYGYTF. The rearrangement uses TRBV6-5 and TRBJ1-2; TRBD1 might be the D (5 bases). Germline V gene lookup returns CDR1 MNHEY and CDR2 SVGAGI. Trimming removed 2 bases at V and 1 base at J, with 11 bases between. The CDR3 loop spans 15 amino acids.

This chain connects TRBV2 to TRBJ2-1; 10 positions match TRBD2. CDR3 length: 16 residues. The trim removed 7 bases at V and 4 bases at J, leaving 10 bases unmatched. Germline values: CDR1 SNHLY, CDR2 FYNNEI. The CDR3 nucleotides are TGTGCCAGCAAACCTAGCGGGGGAGGGGTGTACAATGAGCAGTTCTTC. Residues: CASKPSGGGVYNEQFF.

The chain has TRBV27 and TRBJ1-1; no clear D. The V gene lost 2 bases and the J gene lost 4 bases, with 11 bases spanning the gap. This CDR3 has 14 amino acids. Looked up from germline, CDR1 is MNHEY and CDR2 is SMNVEV (reference sequence). The CDR3 sequence: CASSLGSGGTEAFF. The CDR3 bases are TGTGCCAGCAGTTTAGGCAGTGGTGGCACTGAAGCTTTCTTT.

This clone was observed a single time. The chain couples TRBV2 to TRBJ2-5; D might be TRBD1 (7 bases). The CDR3 extends over 14 amino acids. Germline V lookup: CDR1 SNHLY, CDR2 FYNNEI. Trimming cost V 8 bases and J 3 bases, with 16 bases left between them. For the CDR3, the DNA is TGTGCCAGCCAAGGGGGCTGGGAGGAAGAGACCCAGTACTTC. This gives the protein CASQGGWEEETQYF.

V and J are TRBV7-3 and TRBJ2-7, with D perhaps matching TRBD1 (5 bases). From germline, CDR1 is SGHTA and CDR2 FQGTGA. This CDR3 spans 14 amino acids. With 4 bases removed from V and 5 bases from J, the gap between germline ends came to 15 bases. The CDR3 region is CASSYQGAWDEQYF. CDR3 bases: TGTGCCAGCAGCTATCAGGGTGCCTGGGACGAGCAGTACTTC.

V is TRBV4-1 and J is TRBJ2-1; no reliable D call. Germline assignment: CDR1 MGHRA and CDR2 YSYEKL. This CDR3 has 14 residues. V gave up 0 bases and J gave up 5 bases, with 8 bases separating them. CDR3 nucleotides: TGCGCCAGCAGCCAAGAACCCCGAAACAATGAGCAGTTCTTC. Protein product: CASSQEPRNNEQFF.

The rearrangement uses TRBV9 and TRBJ2-7; perhaps TRBD1 as D (7 bases). CDR1 and CDR2 from the germline V gene are SGDLS and YYNGEE. The CDR3 is 15 amino acids. The ends were cut back, 0 bases at V and 2 bases at J, with 12 bases in the middle. This CDR3 reads CASSVDGGQTYEQYF. The DNA for the CDR3 is TGTGCCAGCAGCGTAGACGGGGGACAGACCTACGAGCAGTACTTC.

The J gene is TRBJ2-1, the V gene TRBV29-1; TRBD1 or TRBD2 may be the D gene (6 bases each). This CDR3 is built from 16 residues. V dropped 1 base and J dropped 4 bases, with 17 bases sitting between them. CDR1 is SQVTM and CDR2 is ANQGSEA in the germline V gene. The CDR3 DNA reads TGCAGCGTTGAAGGGGGGGCAGGACAGACATACAATGAGCAGTTCTTC. The encoded protein is CSVEGGAGQTYNEQFF.

This clone was counted once. The rearrangement joins TRBV27 to TRBJ2-7, with 7 bases that match TRBD2. The germline gives CDR1 MNHEY, CDR2 SMNVEV (reference sequence). CDR3 length: 13 residues. V was clipped by 8 bases and J by 1 base; unmatched bases: 5. In DNA, the CDR3 is TGTGCCAGCGTTAAGGGAGGGTCCTACGAGCAGTACTTC. It is translated as CASVKGGSYEQYF.